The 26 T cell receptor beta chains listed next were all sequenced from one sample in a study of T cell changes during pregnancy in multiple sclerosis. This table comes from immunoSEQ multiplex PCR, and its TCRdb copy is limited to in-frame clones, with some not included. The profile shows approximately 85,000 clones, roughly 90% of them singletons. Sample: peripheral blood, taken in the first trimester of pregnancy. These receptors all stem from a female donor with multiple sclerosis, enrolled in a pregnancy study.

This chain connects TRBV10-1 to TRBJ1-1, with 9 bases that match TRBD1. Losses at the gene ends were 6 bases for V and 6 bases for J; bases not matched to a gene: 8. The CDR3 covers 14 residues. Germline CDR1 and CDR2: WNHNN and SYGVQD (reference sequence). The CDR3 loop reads CASRLTGGGPEAFF. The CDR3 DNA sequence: TGCGCCAGCAGATTGACAGGGGGGGGACCTGAAGCTTTCTTT.

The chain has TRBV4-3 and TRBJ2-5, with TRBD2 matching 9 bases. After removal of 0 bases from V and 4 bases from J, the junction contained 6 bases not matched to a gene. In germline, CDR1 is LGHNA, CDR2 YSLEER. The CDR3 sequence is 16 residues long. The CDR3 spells CASSQDWRGGRETQYF. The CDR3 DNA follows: TGCGCCAGCAGCCAAGATTGGCGGGGGGGCCGAGAGACCCAGTACTTC.

The CDR3 region is CASSESLASGTGYNEQFF. The DNA of the CDR3 is TGTGCCAGCAGTGAAAGCTTGGCTAGCGGGACAGGCTACAATGAGCAGTTCTTC. This chain joins TRBV6-1 and TRBJ2-1, with a weak D call TRBD2 (9 bases). The CDR3 extends over 18 amino acids. V lost 2 bases, J lost 3 bases, and 20 bases lay in between. Germline CDR1 is MNHNS and CDR2 is SASEGT.

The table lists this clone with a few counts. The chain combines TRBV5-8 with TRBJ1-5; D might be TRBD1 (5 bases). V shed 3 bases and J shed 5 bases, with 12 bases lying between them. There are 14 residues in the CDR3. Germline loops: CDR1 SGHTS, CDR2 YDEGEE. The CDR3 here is CASSSDSQYQPQHF. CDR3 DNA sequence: TGTGCCAGCAGCTCCGACAGCCAGTATCAGCCCCAGCATTTT.

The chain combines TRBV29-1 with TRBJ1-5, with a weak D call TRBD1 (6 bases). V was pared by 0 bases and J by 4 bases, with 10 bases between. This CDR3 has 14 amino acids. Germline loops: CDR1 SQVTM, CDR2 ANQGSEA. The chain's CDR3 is CSVEDSGVNQPQHF. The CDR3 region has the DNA TGCAGCGTTGAAGATTCAGGGGTGAATCAGCCCCAGCATTTT.

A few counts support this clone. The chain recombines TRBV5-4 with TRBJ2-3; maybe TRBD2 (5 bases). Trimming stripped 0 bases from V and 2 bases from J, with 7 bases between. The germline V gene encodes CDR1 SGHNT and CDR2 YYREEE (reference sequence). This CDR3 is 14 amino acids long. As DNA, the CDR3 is TGTGCCAGCAGCTTGGAGCGGTACACAGATACGCAGTATTTT. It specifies CASSLERYTDTQYF.

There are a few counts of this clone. CDR3 amino acids: CSVETTVLNGYTF. DNA for the CDR3: TGCAGCGTCGAAACGACTGTACTGAATGGCTACACCTTC. The chain carries TRBV29-1 and TRBJ1-2; D not certain. Germline V gene lookup returns CDR1 SQVTM and CDR2 ANQGSEA. Trimming cost V 6 bases and J 6 bases, with 17 bases left between them. CDR3 length: 13 amino acids. Drawing the rest from reference TRBV29-1 and TRBJ1-2, the complete variable domain is SAVISQKPSRDICQRGTSLTIQCQVDSQVTMMFWYRQQPGQSLTLIATANQGSEATYESGFVIDKFPISRPNLTFSTLTVSNMSPEDSSIYLCSVETTVLNGYTFGSGTRLTVV.

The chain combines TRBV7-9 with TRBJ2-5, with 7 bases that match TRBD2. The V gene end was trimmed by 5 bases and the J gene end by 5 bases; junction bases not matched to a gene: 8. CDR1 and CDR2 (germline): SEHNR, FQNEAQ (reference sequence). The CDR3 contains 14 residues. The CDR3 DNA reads TGTGCCAGCAGCACGTTAGCGGGCAAGGAGACCCAGTACTTC. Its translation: CASSTLAGKETQYF.

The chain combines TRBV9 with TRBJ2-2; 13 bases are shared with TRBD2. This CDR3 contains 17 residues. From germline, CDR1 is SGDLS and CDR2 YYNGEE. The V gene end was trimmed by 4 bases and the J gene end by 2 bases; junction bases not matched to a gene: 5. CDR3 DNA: TGTGCCAGCAGCCTGACTAGCGGGGGGTCCAACACCGGGGAGCTGTTTTTT. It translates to CASSLTSGGSNTGELFF.

The CDR3 nucleotides read TGTGCCAGCAGCGCCAGGGGGGACTATGGCTACACCTTC. It codes for CASSARGDYGYTF. V gene TRBV7-3 combines with J gene TRBJ1-2, with 7 bases that match TRBD1. CDR1 SGHTA and CDR2 FQGTGA come from the germline V gene. The J segment lost 3 bases and the V segment lost 5 bases, leaving 3 bases of the junction unmatched. The CDR3 loop spans 13 amino acids.

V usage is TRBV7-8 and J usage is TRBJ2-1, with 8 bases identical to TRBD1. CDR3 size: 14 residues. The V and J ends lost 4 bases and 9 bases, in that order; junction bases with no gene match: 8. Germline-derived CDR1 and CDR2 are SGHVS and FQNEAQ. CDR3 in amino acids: CASSSRTGRIEQFF. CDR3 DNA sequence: TGTGCCAGCAGCTCGCGGACAGGGCGAATTGAGCAGTTCTTC. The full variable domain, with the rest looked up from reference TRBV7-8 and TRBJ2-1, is GAGVSQSPRYKVAKRGQDVALRCDPISGHVSLFWYQQALGQGPEFLTYFQNEAQLDKSGLPSDRFFAERPEGSVSTLKIQRTQQEDSAVYLCASSSRTGRIEQFFGPGTRLTVL.

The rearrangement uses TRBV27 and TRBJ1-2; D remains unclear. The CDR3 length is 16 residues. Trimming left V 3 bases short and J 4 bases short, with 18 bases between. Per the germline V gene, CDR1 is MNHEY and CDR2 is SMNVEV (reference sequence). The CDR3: CASSFSRQAYTYGYTF. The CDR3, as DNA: TGTGCCAGCAGTTTCTCTCGGCAAGCGTATACCTATGGCTACACCTTC.

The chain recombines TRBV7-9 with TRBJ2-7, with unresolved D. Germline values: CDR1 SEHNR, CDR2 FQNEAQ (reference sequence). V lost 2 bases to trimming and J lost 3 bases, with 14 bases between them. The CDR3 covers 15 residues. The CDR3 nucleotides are TGTGCCAGCAGCTTAACCGAGGAAGTTAACTACGAGCAGTACTTC. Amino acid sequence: CASSLTEEVNYEQYF.

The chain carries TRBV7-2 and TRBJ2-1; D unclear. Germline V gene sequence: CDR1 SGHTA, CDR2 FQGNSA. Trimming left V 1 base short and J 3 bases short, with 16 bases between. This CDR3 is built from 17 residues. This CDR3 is CASSLVAAVIYYNEQFF. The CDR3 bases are TGTGCCAGCAGCTTAGTGGCGGCAGTCATCTACTACAATGAGCAGTTCTTC.

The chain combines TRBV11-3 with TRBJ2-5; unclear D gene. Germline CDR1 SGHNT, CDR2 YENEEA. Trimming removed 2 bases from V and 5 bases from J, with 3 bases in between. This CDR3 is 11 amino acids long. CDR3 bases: TGTGCCAGCAGCTTACGTGAGACCCAGTACTTC. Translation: CASSLRETQYF.

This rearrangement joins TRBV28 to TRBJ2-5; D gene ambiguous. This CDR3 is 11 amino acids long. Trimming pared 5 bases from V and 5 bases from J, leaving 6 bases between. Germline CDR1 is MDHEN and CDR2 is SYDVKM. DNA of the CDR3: TGTGCCAGCAGTGAGATGGAGACCCAGTACTTC. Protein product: CASSEMETQYF.

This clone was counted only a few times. CDR3 loop: CASSPNTANTEAFF. The CDR3 DNA reads as TGCGCCAGCAGCCCCAATACAGCGAACACTGAAGCTTTCTTT. V usage is TRBV5-1 and J usage is TRBJ1-1; D gene uncertain. The ends were cut back, 4 bases at V and 1 base at J, with 11 bases in the middle. The CDR3 sequence is 14 residues long. The germline CDR1 and CDR2 sequences are SGHRS and YFSETQ.

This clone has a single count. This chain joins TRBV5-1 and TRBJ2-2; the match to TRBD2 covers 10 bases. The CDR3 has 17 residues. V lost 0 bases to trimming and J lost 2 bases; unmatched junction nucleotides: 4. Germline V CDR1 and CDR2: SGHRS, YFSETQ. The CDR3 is CASSLERTSGNTGELFF. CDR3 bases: TGCGCCAGCAGCTTGGAGCGGACTAGCGGAAACACCGGGGAGCTGTTTTTT.

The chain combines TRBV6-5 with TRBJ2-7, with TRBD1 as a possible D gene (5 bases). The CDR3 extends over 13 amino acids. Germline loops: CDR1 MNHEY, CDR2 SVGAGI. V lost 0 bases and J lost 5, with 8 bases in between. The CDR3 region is CASSYSGDHEQYF. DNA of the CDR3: TGTGCCAGCAGTTACTCAGGGGATCACGAGCAGTACTTC.

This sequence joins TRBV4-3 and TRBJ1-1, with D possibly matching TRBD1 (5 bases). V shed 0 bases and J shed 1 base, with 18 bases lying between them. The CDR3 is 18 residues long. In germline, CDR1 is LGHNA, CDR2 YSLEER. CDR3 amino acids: CASSQDPPHGGGNTEAFF. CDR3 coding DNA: TGCGCCAGCAGCCAAGATCCCCCCCACGGCGGGGGGAACACTGAAGCTTTCTTT.

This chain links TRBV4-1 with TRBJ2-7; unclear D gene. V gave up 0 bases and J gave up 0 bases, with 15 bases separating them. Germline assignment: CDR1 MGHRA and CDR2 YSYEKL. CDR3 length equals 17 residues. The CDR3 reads CASSQDLEAASSYEQYF. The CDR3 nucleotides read TGCGCCAGCAGCCAAGATCTTGAGGCCGCGAGCTCCTACGAGCAGTACTTC.

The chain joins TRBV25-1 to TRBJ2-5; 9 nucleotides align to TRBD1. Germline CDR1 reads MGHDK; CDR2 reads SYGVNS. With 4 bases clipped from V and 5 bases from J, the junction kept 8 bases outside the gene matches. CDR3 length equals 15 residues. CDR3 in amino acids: CASSGGDRVWETQYF. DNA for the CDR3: TGTGCCAGCAGTGGTGGGGACAGGGTATGGGAGACCCAGTACTTC.

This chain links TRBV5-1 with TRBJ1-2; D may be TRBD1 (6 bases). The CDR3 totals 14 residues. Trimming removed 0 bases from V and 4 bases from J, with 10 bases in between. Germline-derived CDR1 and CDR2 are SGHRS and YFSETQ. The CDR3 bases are TGCGCCAGCAGCTTGGAGGGGGAAACCTATGGCTACACCTTC. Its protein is CASSLEGETYGYTF.

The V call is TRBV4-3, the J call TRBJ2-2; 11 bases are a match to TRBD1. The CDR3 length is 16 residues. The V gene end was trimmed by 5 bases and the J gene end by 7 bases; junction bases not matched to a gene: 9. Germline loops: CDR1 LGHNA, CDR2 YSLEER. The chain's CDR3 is CASSYGQGAPDGELFF. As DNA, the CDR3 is TGCGCCAGCAGCTACGGACAGGGGGCGCCGGACGGGGAGCTGTTTTTT.

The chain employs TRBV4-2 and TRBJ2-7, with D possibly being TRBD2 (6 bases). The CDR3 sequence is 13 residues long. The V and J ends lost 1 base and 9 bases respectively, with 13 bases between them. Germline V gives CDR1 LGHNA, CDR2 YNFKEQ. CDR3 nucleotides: TGTGCCAGCAGCCAAGCTTATCTAGCGAGGCAGTACTTC. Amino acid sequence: CASSQAYLARQYF.

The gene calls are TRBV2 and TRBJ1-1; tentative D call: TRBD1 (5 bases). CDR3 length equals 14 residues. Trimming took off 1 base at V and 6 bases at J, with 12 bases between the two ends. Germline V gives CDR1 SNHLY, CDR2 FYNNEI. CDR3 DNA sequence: TGTGCCAGCAGTGAAGAGGGGTTTTTCTCTGAAGCTTTCTTT. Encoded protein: CASSEEGFFSEAFF.